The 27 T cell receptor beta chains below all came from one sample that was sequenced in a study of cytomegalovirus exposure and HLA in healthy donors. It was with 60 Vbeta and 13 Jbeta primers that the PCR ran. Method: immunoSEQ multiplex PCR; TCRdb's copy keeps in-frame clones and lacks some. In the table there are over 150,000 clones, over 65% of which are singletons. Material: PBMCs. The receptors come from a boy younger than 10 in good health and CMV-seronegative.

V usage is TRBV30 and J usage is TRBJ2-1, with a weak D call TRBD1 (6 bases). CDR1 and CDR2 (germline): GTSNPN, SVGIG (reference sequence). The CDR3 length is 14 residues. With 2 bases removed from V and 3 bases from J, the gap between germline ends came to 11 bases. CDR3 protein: CAWSHNRDYNEQFF. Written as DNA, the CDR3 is TGTGCCTGGAGTCATAACAGGGACTACAATGAGCAGTTCTTC.

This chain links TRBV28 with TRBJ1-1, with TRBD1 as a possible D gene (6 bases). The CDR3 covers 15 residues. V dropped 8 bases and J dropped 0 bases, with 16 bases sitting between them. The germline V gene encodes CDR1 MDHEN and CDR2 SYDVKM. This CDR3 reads CASPPGGGVNTEAFF. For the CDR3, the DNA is TGTGCCAGCCCCCCGGGGGGGGGCGTGAACACTGAAGCTTTCTTT.

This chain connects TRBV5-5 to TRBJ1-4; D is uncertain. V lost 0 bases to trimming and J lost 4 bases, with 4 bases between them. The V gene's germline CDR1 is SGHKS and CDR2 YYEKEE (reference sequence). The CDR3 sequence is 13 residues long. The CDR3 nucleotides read TGTGCCAGCAGCTTGGCCTTTAATGAAAAACTGTTTTTT. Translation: CASSLAFNEKLFF.

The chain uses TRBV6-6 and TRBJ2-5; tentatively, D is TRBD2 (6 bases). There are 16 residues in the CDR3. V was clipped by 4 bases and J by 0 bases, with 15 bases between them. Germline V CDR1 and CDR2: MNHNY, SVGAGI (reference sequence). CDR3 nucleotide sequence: TGTGCCAGCAGTTTCCAGCGACTAGAGAACCAAGAGACCCAGTACTTC. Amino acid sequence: CASSFQRLENQETQYF.

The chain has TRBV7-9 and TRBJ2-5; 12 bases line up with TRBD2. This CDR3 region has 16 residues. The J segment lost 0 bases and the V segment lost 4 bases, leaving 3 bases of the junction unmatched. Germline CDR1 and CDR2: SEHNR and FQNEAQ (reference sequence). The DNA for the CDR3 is TGTGCCAGCAGCTCTAGCGGGGGGGCGTACCAAGAGACCCAGTACTTC. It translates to CASSSSGGAYQETQYF. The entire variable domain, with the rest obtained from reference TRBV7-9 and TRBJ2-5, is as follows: DTGVSQNPRHKITKRGQNVTFRCDPISEHNRLYWYRQTLGQGPEFLTYFQNEAQLEKSRLLSDRFSAERPKGSFSTLEIQRTEQGDSAMYLCASSSSGGAYQETQYFGPGTRLLVL.

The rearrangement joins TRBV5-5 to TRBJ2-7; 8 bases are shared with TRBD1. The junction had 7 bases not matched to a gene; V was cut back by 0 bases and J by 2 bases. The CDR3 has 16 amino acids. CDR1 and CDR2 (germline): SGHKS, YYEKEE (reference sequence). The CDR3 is CASSLGPGTGPYEQYF. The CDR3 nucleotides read TGTGCCAGCAGCTTGGGGCCCGGGACAGGTCCCTACGAGCAGTACTTC.

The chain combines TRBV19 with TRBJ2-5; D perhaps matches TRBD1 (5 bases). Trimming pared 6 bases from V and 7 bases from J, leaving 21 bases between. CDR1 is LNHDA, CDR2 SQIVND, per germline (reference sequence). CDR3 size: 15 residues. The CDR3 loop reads CASRPQVGREGTQYF. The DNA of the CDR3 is TGTGCCAGTAGGCCCCAGGTGGGGCGAGAAGGGACCCAGTACTTC.

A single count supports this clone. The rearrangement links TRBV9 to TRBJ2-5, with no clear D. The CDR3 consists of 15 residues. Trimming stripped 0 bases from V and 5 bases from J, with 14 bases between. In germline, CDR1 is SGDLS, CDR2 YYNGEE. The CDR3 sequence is CASSVDLGPGETQYF. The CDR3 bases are TGTGCCAGCAGCGTAGATCTGGGTCCAGGCGAGACCCAGTACTTC.

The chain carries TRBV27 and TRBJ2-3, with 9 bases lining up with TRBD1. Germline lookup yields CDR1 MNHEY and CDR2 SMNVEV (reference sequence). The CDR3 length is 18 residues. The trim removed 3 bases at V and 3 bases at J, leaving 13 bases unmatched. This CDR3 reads CASSFRPGQGTYTDTQYF. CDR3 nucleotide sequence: TGTGCCAGCAGTTTCCGCCCGGGACAGGGTACCTATACAGATACGCAGTATTTT.

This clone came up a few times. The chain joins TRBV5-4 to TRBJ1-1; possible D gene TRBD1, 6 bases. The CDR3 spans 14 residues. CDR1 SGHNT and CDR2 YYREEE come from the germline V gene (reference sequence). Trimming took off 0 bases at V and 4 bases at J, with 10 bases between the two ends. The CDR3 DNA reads TGTGCCAGCAGCTTGGGCAGGGGATCCACTGAAGCTTTCTTT. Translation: CASSLGRGSTEAFF.

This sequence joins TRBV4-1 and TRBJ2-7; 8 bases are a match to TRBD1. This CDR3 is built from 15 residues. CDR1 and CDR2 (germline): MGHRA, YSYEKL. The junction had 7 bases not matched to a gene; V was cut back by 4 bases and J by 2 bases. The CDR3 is CASSLEIQGAYEQYF. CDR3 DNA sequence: TGCGCCAGCAGCCTTGAAATACAGGGGGCCTACGAGCAGTACTTC.

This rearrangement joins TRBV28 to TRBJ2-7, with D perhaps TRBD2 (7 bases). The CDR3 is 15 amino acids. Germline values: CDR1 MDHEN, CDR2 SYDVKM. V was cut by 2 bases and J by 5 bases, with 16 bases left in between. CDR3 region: CASSLRGGGPNEQYF. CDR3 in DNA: TGTGCCAGCAGTTTACGGGGCGGGGGCCCCAACGAGCAGTACTTC.

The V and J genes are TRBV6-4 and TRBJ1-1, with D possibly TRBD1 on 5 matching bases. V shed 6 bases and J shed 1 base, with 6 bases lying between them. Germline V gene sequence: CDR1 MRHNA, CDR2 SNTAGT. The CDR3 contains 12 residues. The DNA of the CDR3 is TGTGCCAGCAGAACAGGGAACACTGAAGCTTTCTTT. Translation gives CASRTGNTEAFF.

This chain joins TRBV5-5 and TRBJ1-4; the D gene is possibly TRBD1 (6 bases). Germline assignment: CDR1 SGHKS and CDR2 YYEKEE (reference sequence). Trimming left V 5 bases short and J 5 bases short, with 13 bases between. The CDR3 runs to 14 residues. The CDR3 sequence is CASSYTGMNEKLFF. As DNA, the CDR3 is TGTGCCAGCAGTTATACAGGGATGAATGAAAAACTGTTTTTT.

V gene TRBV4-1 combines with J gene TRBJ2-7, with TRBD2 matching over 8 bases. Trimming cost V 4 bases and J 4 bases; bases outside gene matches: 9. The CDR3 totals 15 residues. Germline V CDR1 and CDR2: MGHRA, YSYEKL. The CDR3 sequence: CASSPLPGGGYEQYF. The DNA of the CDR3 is TGCGCCAGCAGCCCCCTTCCCGGCGGGGGGTACGAGCAGTACTTC.

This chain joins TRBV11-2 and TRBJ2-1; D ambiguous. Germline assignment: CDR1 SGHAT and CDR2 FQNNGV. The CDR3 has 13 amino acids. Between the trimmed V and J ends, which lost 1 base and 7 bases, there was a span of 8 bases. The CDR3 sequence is CASSLARENEQFF. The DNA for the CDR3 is TGTGCCAGCAGCTTAGCCCGAGAAAATGAGCAGTTCTTC. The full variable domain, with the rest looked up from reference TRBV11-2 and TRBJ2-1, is EAGVAQSPRYKIIEKRQSVAFWCNPISGHATLYWYQQILGQGPKLLIQFQNNGVVDDSQLPKDRFSAERLKGVDSTLKIQPAKLEDSAVYLCASSLARENEQFFGPGTRLTVL.

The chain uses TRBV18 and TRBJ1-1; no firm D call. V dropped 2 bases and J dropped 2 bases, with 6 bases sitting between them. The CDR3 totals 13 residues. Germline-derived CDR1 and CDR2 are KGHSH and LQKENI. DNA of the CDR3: TGTGCCAGCTCACCAGATCTAAACACTGAAGCTTTCTTT. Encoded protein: CASSPDLNTEAFF. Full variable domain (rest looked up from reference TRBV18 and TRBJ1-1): NAGVMQNPRHLVRRRGQEARLRCSPMKGHSHVYWYRQLPEEGLKFMVYLQKENIIDESGMPKERFSAEFPKEGPSILRIQQVVRGDSAAYFCASSPDLNTEAFFGQGTRLTVV.

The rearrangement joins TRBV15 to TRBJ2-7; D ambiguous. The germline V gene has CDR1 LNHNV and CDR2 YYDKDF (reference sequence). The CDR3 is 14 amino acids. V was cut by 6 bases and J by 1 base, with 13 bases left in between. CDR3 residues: CATRGSSISYEQYF. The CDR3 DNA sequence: TGTGCCACCAGGGGCAGCTCAATTTCCTACGAGCAGTACTTC.

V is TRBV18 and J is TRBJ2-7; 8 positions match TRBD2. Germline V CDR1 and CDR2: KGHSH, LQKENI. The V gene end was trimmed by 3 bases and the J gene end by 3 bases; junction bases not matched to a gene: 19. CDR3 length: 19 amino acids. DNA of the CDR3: TGTGCCAGCTCACCGATCAGCGGGGGCCTCTCCGCTCCTTACTACGAGCAGTACTTC. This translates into CASSPISGGLSAPYYEQYF.

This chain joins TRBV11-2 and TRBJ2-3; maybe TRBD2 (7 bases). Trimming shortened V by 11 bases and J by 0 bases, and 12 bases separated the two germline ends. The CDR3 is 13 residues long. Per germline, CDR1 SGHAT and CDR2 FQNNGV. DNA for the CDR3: TGTGCCGGGCGGGGGCCCAGCACAGATACGCAGTATTTT. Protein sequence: CAGRGPSTDTQYF.

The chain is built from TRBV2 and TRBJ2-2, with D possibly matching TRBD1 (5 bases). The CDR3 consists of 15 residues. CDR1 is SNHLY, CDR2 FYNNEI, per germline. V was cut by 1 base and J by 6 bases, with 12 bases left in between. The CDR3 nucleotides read TGTGCCAGCAGTGAAGGGGGCGCAATAGCCGGGGAGCTGTTTTTT. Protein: CASSEGGAIAGELFF.

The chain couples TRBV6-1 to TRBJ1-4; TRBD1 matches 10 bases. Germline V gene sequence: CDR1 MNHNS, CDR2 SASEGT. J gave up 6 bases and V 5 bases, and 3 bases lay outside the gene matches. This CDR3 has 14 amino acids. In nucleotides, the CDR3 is TGTGCCAGCAGTCCTGGGACAGGGGATGAAAAACTGTTTTTT. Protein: CASSPGTGDEKLFF.

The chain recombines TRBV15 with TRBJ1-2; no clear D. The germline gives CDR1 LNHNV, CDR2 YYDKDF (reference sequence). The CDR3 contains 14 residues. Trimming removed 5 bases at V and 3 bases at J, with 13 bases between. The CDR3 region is CATSWLDGDYGYTF. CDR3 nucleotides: TGTGCCACCAGCTGGTTGGACGGGGACTATGGCTACACCTTC.

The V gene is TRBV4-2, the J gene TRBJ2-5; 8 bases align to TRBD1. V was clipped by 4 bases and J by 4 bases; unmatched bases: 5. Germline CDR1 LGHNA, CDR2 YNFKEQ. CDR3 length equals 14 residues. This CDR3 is CASSLTGTGETQYF. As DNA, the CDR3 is TGTGCCAGCAGCCTAACCGGGACAGGAGAGACCCAGTACTTC.

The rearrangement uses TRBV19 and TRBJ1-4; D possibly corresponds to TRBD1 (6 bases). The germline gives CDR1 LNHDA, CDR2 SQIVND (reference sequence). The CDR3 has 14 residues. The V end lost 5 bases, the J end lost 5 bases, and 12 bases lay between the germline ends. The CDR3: CASSPTGKNEKLFF. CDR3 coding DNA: TGTGCCAGTAGTCCTACAGGGAAGAATGAAAAACTGTTTTTT.

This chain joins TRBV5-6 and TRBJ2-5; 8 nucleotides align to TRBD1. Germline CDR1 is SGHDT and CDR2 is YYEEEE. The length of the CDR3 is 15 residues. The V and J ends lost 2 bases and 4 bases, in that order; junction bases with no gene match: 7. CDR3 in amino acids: CASSFRITGGETQYF. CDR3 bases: TGTGCCAGCAGCTTTAGAATCACAGGGGGAGAGACCCAGTACTTC.

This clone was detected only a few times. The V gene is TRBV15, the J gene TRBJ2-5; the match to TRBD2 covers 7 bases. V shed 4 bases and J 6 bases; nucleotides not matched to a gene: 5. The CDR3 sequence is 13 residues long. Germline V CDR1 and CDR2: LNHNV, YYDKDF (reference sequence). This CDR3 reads CATSTREGKTQYF. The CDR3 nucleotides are TGTGCCACCAGCACGAGGGAGGGGAAGACCCAGTACTTC.